This TCR beta chain is from a study of T-cell memory formation after mild COVID-19. General study points: Contracting clones from day 15 to 85 had balanced CD4/CD8; later expanders favoured CD4+.

Regarding this clonotype: The antigen is not known.

A single record per CDR3 protein comes from TCRdb applying MiXCR to the 5' RACE reads. The sample includes nearly 200,000 distinct CDR3 sequences, 18% of them seen just once. V was pared by 6 bases and J by 5 bases, with 13 bases between. The CDR3 is 13 residues long. This sequence was found in an adult woman who had mild COVID-19 (a few samples of this study predate the infection). Cell type and time point are not known. The V and J genes are TRBV12-3 or TRBV12-4 and TRBJ1-1; D is undetermined. The sample was PBMCs or a T cell subset sorted from them (not recorded which). The CDR3 loop reads CASSKMPGTEAFF. CDR3 bases: TGTGCCAGCAGCAAAATGCCCGGTACTGAAGCTTTCTTT.